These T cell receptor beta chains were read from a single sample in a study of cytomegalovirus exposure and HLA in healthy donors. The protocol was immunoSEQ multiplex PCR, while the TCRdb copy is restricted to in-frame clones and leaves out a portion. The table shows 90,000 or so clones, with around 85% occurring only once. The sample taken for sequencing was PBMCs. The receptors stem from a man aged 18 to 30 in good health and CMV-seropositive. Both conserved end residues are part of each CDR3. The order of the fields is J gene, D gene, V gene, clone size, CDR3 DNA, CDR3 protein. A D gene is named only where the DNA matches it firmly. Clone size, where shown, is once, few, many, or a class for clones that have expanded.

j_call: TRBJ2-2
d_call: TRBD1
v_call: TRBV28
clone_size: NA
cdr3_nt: TGTGCCAGCACCCCGGGGGGACAGGGGGTTCCCGGGGAGCTGTTTTTT
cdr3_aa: CASTPGGQGVPGELFF

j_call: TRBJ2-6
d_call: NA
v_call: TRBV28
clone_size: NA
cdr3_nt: TGTGCCAGCAGCCCCGGGGACTCTGGGGCCAACGTCCTGACTTTC
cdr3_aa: CASSPGDSGANVLTF

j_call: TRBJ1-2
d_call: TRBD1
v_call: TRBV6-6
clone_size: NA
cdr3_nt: TGTGCCAGCAGTTACCCCCCGGACAGGGAATTAGAAGGCTACACCTTC
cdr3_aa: CASSYPPDRELEGYTF

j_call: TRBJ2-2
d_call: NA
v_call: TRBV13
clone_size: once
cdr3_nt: TGTGCCAGCAGCTCGGAAGGGCGATTGGACAGCACCGGGGAGCTGTTTTTT
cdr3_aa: CASSSEGRLDSTGELFF

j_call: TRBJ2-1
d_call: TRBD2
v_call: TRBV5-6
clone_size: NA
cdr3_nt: TGTGCCAGCAGCTTGGCATTTCTCAGGACTAGCGGGAGCTTACATCCGTTCTTC
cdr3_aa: CASSLAFLRTSGSLHPFF

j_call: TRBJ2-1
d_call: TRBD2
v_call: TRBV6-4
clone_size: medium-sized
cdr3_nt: TGTGCCAGCAGTGACTCGACTAGCGGGAGCAATGAGCAGTTCTTC
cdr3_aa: CASSDSTSGSNEQFF

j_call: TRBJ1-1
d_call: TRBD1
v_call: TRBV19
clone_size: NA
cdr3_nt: TGTGCCAGTAGTATGGGGCAGGGGGGCACTGAAGCTTTCTTT
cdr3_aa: CASSMGQGGTEAFF

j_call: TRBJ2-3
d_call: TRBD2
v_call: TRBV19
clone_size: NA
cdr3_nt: TGTGCCAGCGCCCTTGGACTAGCGGGCACAGATACGCAGTATTTT
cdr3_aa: CASALGLAGTDTQYF

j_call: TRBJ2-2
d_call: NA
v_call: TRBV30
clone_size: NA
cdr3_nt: TGTGCCTGGAGTACGGCCGGGGAGCTGTTTTTT
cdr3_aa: CAWSTAGELFF

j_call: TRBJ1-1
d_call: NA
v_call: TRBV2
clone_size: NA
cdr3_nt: TGTGCCAGCAGGGGGCCTTACTCCACTGAAGCTTTCTTT
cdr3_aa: CASRGPYSTEAFF

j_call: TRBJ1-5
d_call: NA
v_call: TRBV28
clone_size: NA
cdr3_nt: TGTGCCAGCAGTTTATCCCGGGGAGGGCTTCAGCCCCAGCATTTT
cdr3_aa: CASSLSRGGLQPQHF